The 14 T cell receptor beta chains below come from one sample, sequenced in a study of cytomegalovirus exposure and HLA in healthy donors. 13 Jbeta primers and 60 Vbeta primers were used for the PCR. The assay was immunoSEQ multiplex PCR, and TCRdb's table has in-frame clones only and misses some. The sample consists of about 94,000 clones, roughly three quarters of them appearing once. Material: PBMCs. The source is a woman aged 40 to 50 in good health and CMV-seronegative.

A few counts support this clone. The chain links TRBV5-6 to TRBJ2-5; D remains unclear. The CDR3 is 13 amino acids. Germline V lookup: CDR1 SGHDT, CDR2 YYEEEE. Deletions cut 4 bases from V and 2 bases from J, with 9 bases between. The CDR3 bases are TGTGCCAGCAGCCCAATAGCTCAAGAGACCCAGTACTTC. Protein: CASSPIAQETQYF.

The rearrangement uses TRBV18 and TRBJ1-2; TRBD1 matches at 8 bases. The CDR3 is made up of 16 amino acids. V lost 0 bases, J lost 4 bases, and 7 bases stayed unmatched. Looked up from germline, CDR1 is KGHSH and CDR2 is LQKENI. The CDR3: CASSPPETGDVYGYTF. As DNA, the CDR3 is TGTGCCAGCTCACCACCCGAGACAGGGGATGTCTATGGCTACACCTTC.

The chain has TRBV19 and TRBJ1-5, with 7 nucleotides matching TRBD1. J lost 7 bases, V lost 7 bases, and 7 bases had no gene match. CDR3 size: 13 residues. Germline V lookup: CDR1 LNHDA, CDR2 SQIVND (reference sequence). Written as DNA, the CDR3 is TGTGCCAGTACCCCTTACAGGGGACAGCCCCAGCATTTT. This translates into CASTPYRGQPQHF. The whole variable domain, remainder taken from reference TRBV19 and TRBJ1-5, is DGGITQSPKYLFRKEGQNVTLSCEQNLNHDAMYWYRQDPGQGLRLIYYSQIVNDFQKGDIAEGYSVSREKKESFPLTVTSAQKNPTAFYLCASTPYRGQPQHFGDGTRLSIL.

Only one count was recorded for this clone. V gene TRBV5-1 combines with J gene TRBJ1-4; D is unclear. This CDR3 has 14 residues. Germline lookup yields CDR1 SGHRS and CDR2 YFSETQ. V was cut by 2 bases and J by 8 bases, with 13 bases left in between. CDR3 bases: TGCGCCAGCAGCTTCGGGGTAGAGTCAGAAAAACTGTTTTTT. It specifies CASSFGVESEKLFF. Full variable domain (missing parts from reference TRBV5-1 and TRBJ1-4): KAGVTQTPRYLIKTRGQQVTLSCSPISGHRSVSWYQQTPGQGLQFLFEYFSETQRNKGNFPGRFSGRQFSNSRSEMNVSTLELGDSALYLCASSFGVESEKLFFGSGTQLSVL.

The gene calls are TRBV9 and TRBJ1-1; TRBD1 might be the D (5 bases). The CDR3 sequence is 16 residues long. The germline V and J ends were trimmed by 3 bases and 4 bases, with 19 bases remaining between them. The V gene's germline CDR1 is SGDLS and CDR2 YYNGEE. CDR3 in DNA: TGTGCCAGCAGCGGAAACCAGGGCCTTGGGCGCACTGAAGCTTTCTTT. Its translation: CASSGNQGLGRTEAFF.

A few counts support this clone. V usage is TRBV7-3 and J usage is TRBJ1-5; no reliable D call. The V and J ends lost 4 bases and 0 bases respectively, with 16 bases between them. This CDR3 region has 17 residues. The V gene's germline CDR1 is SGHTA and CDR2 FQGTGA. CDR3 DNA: TGTGCCAGCAGCTCAGGACTGCGCCGACATAGCAATCAGCCCCAGCATTTT. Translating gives CASSSGLRRHSNQPQHF.

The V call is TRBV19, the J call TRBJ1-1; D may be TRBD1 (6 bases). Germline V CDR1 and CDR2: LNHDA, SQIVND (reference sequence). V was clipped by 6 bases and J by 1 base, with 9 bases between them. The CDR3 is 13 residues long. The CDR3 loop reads CASRPGQNTEAFF. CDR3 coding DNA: TGTGCCAGTAGGCCGGGACAGAACACTGAAGCTTTCTTT.

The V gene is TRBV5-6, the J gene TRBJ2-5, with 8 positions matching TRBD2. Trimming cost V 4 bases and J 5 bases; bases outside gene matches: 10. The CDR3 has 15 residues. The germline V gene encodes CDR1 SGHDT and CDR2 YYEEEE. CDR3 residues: CASSLPGTRGETQYF. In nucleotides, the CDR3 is TGTGCCAGCAGCCTTCCCGGGACTAGAGGCGAGACCCAGTACTTC.

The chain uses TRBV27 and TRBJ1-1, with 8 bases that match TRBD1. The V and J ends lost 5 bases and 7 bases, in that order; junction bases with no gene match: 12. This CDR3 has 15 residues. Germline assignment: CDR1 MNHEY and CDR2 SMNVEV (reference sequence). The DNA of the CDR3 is TGTGCCAGCAGTCCCGGGACCAGGGGGCCCCTTGAAGCTTTCTTT. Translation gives CASSPGTRGPLEAFF.

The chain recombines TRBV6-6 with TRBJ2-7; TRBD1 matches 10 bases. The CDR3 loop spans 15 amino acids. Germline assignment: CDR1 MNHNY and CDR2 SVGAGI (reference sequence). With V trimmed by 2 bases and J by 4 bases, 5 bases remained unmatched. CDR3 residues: CASSYGDRGLYEQYF. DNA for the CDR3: TGTGCCAGCAGTTACGGGGACAGGGGTTTGTACGAGCAGTACTTC.

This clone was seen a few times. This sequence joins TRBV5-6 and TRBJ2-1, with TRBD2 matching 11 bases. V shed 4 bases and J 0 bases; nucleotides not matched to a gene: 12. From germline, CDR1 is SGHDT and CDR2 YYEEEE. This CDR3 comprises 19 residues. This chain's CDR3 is CASSPRLAGGPSSYNEQFF. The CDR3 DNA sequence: TGTGCCAGCAGCCCCCGGCTAGCGGGGGGACCGTCCTCCTACAATGAGCAGTTCTTC.

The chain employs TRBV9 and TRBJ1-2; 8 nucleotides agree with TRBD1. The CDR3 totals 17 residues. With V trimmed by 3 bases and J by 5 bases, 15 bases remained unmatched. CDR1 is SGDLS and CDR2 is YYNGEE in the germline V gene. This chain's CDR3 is CASSDARRTGLEYGYTF. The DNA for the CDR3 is TGTGCCAGCAGCGATGCCAGACGGACAGGGCTGGAGTATGGCTACACCTTC.

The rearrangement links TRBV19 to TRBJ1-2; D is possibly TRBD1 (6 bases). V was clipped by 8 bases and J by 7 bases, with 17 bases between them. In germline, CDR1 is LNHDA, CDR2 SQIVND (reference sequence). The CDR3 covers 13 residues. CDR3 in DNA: TGTGCCAGTGACCAGGGGATTGGAGGTGGCTACACCTTC. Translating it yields CASDQGIGGGYTF.

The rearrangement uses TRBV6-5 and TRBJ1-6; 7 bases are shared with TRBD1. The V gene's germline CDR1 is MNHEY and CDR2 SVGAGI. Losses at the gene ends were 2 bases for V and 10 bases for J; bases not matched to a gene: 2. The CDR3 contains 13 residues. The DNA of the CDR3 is TGTGCCAGCAGTTACAGGGGGCCATCACCCCTCCACTTT. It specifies CASSYRGPSPLHF.